This TCR beta chain emerged from a study of T cells in Graves' hyperthyroidism and ophthalmopathy. The CDR3 totals 12 residues. The V gene lost 6 bases and the J gene lost 4 bases, with 7 bases spanning the gap. CDR1 is SNHLY and CDR2 is FYNNEI in the germline V gene. Clinical Activity Scores of at least 3, NOSPECS grades of at least 4 and durations under 3 months characterized ophthalmopathy patients. Each diagnosis was grounded in clinical symptoms, serum thyroxine and TRAb, thyroid ultrasound, and orbital computed tomography. Overall study results and limits: By a 13 V-J model, ophthalmopathy was set apart from stable hyperthyroidism.

This clonotype was counted at least ten times. What it binds is unknown. RNA transcripts were the template for amplifying TCR beta CDR3 regions. The TCR CDR3 first-round RT-PCR relied on the HTBI primer set. TCRdb itself ran the multiplex PCR reads through MiXCR, one entry per CDR3 protein. This table has fewer than 550,000 distinct CDR3 sequences, around 22% appearing once. The V gene is TRBV2, the J gene TRBJ1-5; D is unresolved. The material sequenced was blood. This clonotype was sampled from a woman aged 25 to 39 with Graves' ophthalmopathy. The CDR3, as DNA: TGTGCCAGCAGCACAACGAATCAGCCCCAGCATTTT. Translation gives CASSTTNQPQHF.